The 18 T cell receptor beta chains below were found in one sample sequenced in a study of blood T cell repertoires in COVID-19. This table comes from immunoSEQ multiplex PCR, and its TCRdb copy is limited to in-frame clones, with some not included. The sample consists of some 100,000 clones, 81% of them appearing once. Sequenced material: peripheral blood. All receptors derive from a man older than 75 with active or convalescent COVID-19.

This clone was observed once. The chain uses TRBV14 and TRBJ2-1; D is perhaps TRBD2 (6 bases). The germline V gene has CDR1 SGHDN and CDR2 FVKESK. Trimming removed 4 bases from V and 9 bases from J, with 19 bases in between. The CDR3 consists of 15 residues. The CDR3 here is CASSPTAGYTGEQFF. DNA for the CDR3: TGTGCCAGCAGCCCCACGGCGGGGTACACGGGTGAGCAGTTCTTC.

The chain couples TRBV6-5 to TRBJ2-7, with D possibly matching TRBD1 (8 bases). The CDR3 spans 14 residues. V lost 6 bases and J 5 bases, leaving 17 bases between the germline ends. Germline CDR1 MNHEY, CDR2 SVGAGI. CDR3 bases: TGTGCCAGCAGAACAGGGGGGGTAGTAAACGAGCAGTACTTC. It translates to CASRTGGVVNEQYF.

This clone showed up just a few times. V gene TRBV11-3 combines with J gene TRBJ1-1; D might be TRBD1 (5 bases). The germline V gene encodes CDR1 SGHNT and CDR2 YENEEA. V lost 0 bases, J lost 6 bases, and 8 bases lay in between. This CDR3 contains 13 residues. CDR3 nucleotides: TGTGCCAGCAGCTTAGACGGGGGATCTGAAGCTTTCTTT. It yields the protein CASSLDGGSEAFF.

V usage is TRBV4-2 and J usage is TRBJ1-4; D is possibly TRBD1 (6 bases). The germline CDR1 and CDR2 sequences are LGHNA and YNFKEQ. The CDR3 covers 15 residues. V was cut by 5 bases and J by 7 bases, with 17 bases left in between. CDR3 residues: CASSDLGTPTEKLFF. CDR3 DNA: TGTGCCAGCAGCGACCTCGGGACACCTACTGAAAAACTGTTTTTT.

V and J are TRBV9 and TRBJ2-7; 9 bases are a match to TRBD2. V lost 0 bases, J lost 2 bases, and 3 bases stayed unmatched. This CDR3 contains 15 residues. Germline loops: CDR1 SGDLS, CDR2 YYNGEE. The CDR3 DNA follows: TGTGCCAGCAGCGTAGATGGCGGGGGGGCCTACGAGCAGTACTTC. Translating it yields CASSVDGGGAYEQYF.

The rearrangement links TRBV5-1 to TRBJ2-7, with D possibly being TRBD1 (5 bases). Trimming stripped 3 bases from V and 6 bases from J, with 13 bases between. CDR3 size: 13 residues. From germline, CDR1 is SGHRS and CDR2 YFSETQ. CDR3 loop: CASSWGPLAEQYF. The CDR3 nucleotides read TGCGCCAGCAGCTGGGGCCCCCTCGCCGAGCAGTACTTC.

This chain joins TRBV29-1 and TRBJ1-1; weak D call: TRBD1 (5 bases). The CDR3 consists of 12 residues. Trimming shortened V by 2 bases and J by 6 bases, and 10 bases separated the two germline ends. CDR1 is SQVTM, CDR2 ANQGSEA, per germline. The CDR3 spells CSVEPGVPEAFF. In nucleotides, the CDR3 is TGCAGCGTTGAACCGGGGGTCCCTGAAGCTTTCTTT.

The chain recombines TRBV19 with TRBJ1-1; D remains unclear. The CDR3 contains 13 residues. Germline V gives CDR1 LNHDA, CDR2 SQIVND (reference sequence). Trimming took 5 bases from V and 5 from J, leaving 12 bases between them. CDR3 in amino acids: CASSPRRRTEAFF. The CDR3, as DNA: TGTGCCAGTAGTCCTCGGAGGCGGACTGAAGCTTTCTTT.

This clone was seen a few times. The rearrangement links TRBV15 to TRBJ2-5, with a possible D match to TRBD1 (6 bases). The CDR3 sequence is 13 residues long. Trimming shortened V by 1 base and J by 6 bases, and 9 bases separated the two germline ends. Germline loops: CDR1 LNHNV, CDR2 YYDKDF (reference sequence). CDR3 loop: CATSRGTAQTQYF. CDR3 coding DNA: TGTGCCACCAGCAGAGGGACAGCCCAGACCCAGTACTTC.

The genes are TRBV28 and TRBJ1-5; 7 bases are a match to TRBD1. Germline V gene data show CDR1 as MDHEN and CDR2 as SYDVKM. There are 15 residues in the CDR3. J was trimmed by 5 bases and V by 5 bases; bases with no gene match: 9. DNA for the CDR3: TGTGCCAGCAGTCCCTTACAGGGGAATCATCAGCCCCAGCATTTT. This codes for CASSPLQGNHQPQHF.

V usage is TRBV5-1 and J usage is TRBJ2-5, with 8 bases lining up with TRBD1. This CDR3 comprises 16 residues. The trim removed 0 bases at V and 0 bases at J, leaving 4 bases unmatched. In germline, CDR1 is SGHRS, CDR2 YFSETQ. CDR3 sequence: CASSLDAGGDQETQYF. The CDR3 DNA is TGCGCCAGCAGCTTGGATGCAGGGGGCGACCAAGAGACCCAGTACTTC.

This clone appeared a few times. This chain uses TRBV4-3 with TRBJ2-2; 8 nucleotides line up with TRBD2. The junction had 6 bases not matched to a gene; V was cut back by 0 bases and J by 6 bases. Germline CDR1 LGHNA, CDR2 YSLEER. The CDR3 spans 16 residues. The CDR3 sequence is CASSQDPPGGAGELFF. The CDR3 nucleotides are TGCGCCAGCAGCCAAGACCCGCCCGGGGGGGCCGGGGAGCTGTTTTTT.

The chain combines TRBV7-2 with TRBJ1-2; weak D call: TRBD1 (6 bases). CDR1 and CDR2 from the germline V gene are SGHTA and FQGNSA. This CDR3 has 14 amino acids. Deletions cut 6 bases from V and 4 bases from J, with 15 bases between. CDR3 amino acids: CASSFTGNRYGYTF. The CDR3, as DNA: TGTGCCAGCAGTTTTACAGGGAATCGCTATGGCTACACCTTC.

This clone was found a few times. This chain links TRBV7-2 with TRBJ2-7; 9 bases are shared with TRBD1. The V segment lost 5 bases and the J segment 5 bases; nucleotides outside the gene matches: 7. The CDR3 consists of 14 residues. Germline V gene sequence: CDR1 SGHTA, CDR2 FQGNSA. The CDR3 DNA follows: TGTGCCAGCAGCCTCAACAGGGGGCCTCACGAGCAGTACTTC. Its translation is CASSLNRGPHEQYF. The entire variable domain, with the rest obtained from reference TRBV7-2 and TRBJ2-7, is as follows: GAGVSQSPSNKVTEKGKDVELRCDPISGHTALYWYRQSLGQGLEFLIYFQGNSAPDKSGLPSDRFSAERTGGSVSTLTIQRTQQEDSAVYLCASSLNRGPHEQYFGPGTRLTVT.

The V and J genes are TRBV2 and TRBJ2-1, with 11 positions matching TRBD2. From germline, CDR1 is SNHLY and CDR2 FYNNEI. The CDR3 sequence is 17 residues long. V was pared by 2 bases and J by 4 bases, with 7 bases of the junction left unmatched. The CDR3 nucleotides read TGTGCCAGCAGTGAACTCGGGGTAGCGGGGGGGTACAATGAGCAGTTCTTC. The encoded protein is CASSELGVAGGYNEQFF.

The V and J genes are TRBV19 and TRBJ2-3; TRBD1 matches at 9 bases. This CDR3 is built from 14 residues. V shed 7 bases, J shed 5 bases, and the junction held 7 bases outside the gene matches. Germline CDR1 is LNHDA and CDR2 is SQIVND (reference sequence). The DNA for the CDR3 is TGTGCCAGTAAGCGGGACAGGGTGGAAGATACGCAGTATTTT. Its translation is CASKRDRVEDTQYF.

The gene calls are TRBV6-1 and TRBJ1-2; 9 bases match TRBD1. The J segment lost 3 bases and the V segment lost 3 bases, leaving 5 bases of the junction unmatched. Germline CDR1 reads MNHNS; CDR2 reads SASEGT. The CDR3 sequence is 15 residues long. The CDR3: CASSEGQGSYYGYTF. The CDR3 nucleotides are TGTGCCAGCAGTGAGGGACAGGGAAGTTACTATGGCTACACCTTC.

The chain is built from TRBV7-8 and TRBJ1-5; TRBD1 agrees at 8 bases. With 5 bases clipped from V and 6 bases from J, the junction kept 12 bases outside the gene matches. CDR1 is SGHVS, CDR2 FQNEAQ, per germline. This CDR3 region has 16 residues. CDR3 sequence: CASSLLSGGAGQPQHF. As DNA, the CDR3 is TGTGCCAGCAGCCTCCTATCAGGGGGCGCGGGTCAGCCCCAGCATTTT.